This TCR beta chain was observed in a study of beta chain features in type 1 diabetes. What was sequenced were expressed TCRB transcripts, since all of the isolated RNA had been reverse transcribed. Sequencing was performed with immunoSEQ multiplex PCR; in TCRdb, only in-frame clones are kept and a portion is missing. Altogether a few hundred thousand clones are present, around 16% being singletons, with the ten largest covering under 0.02%. CDR1 is LGHNA, CDR2 YSLEER, per germline. V was pared by 4 bases and J by 5 bases, with 4 bases of the junction left unmatched. The CDR3 consists of 15 residues.

The clonotype comes from a woman between 18 and 29 years old in good health. V gene TRBV4-3 combines with J gene TRBJ2-1; 11 positions agree with TRBD2. Sequencing was carried out using naive CD4+ T cells from blood. The DNA for the CDR3 is TGCGCCAGCAGCCTTAGCGGGAGGGGGGACAATGAGCAGTTCTTC. Encoded protein: CASSLSGRGDNEQFF.